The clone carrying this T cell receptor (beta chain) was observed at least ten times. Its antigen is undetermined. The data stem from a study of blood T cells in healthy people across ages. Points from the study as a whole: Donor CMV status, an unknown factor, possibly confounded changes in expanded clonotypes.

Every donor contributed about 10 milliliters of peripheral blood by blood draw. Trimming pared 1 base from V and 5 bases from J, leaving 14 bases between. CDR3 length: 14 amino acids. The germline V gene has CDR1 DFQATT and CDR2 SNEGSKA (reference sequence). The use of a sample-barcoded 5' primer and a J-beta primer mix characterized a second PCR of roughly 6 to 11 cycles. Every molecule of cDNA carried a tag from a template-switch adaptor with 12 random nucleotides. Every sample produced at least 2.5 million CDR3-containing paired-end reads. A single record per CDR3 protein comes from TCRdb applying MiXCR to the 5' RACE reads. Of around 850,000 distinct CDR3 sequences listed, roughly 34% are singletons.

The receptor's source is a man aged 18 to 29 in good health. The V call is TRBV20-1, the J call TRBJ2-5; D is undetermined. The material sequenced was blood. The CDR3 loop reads CSARGLDGRETQYF. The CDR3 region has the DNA TGCAGTGCTAGAGGTCTAGACGGCCGGGAGACCCAGTACTTC.